This TCR beta chain was sequenced for a study of control samples from healthy donors and cancer patients (dated by TCRdb to the early 2020s). Reading the germline V gene gives CDR1 MDHEN and CDR2 SYDVKM. From the cysteine up to the phenylalanine, the CDR3 has a length of 12 residues. Left in the record is the CDR3 DNA by itself, 36 bases read in frame from the first base. The junction shows trimming of 6 bases on V and 5 bases on J, plus 10 bases between the germline ends. Of note for this clone: Its target antigen remains unknown. Per-nucleotide qualities are absent, and no much larger clonotype sits a single base away.

Library generation was performed with the immunoSEQ multiplex PCR assay. TCRdb obtained this table from immuneACCESS and retained in-frame rearrangements with V and J assigned. These tables miss some clones; where compared with another copy, unresolved V genes account for less than half of the shortfall, and the remainder is unexplained. In this sample the table shows over 100,000 clones, approximately 92% of which occur a single time. Of the sample, 2% to 2.5% is held by the ten largest clones. The clonotype comes from a woman aged 45-60 years in good health. The material sequenced was blood. The sequence is built from TRBV28 and TRBJ1-2, with the D gene call left open. The CDR3 in this case is CASSRGLYGYTF. The DNA sequence is given as TGTGCCAGCAGCCGCGGCCTATATGGCTACACCTTC.